This record concerns one T cell receptor beta chain sequence. The assay was run at deep level. Every subset had its genomic DNA shared out evenly among several immunoSEQ plates. Measured with immunoSEQ multiplex PCR; TCRdb has only the in-frame clones, and not every one. The data hold about 490,000 clones, with more than 65% observed a single time. The CDR3 is 15 amino acids. Trimming left V 3 bases short and J 6 bases short, with 17 bases between. Per the germline V gene, CDR1 is LNHDA and CDR2 is SQIVND (reference sequence). The data were taken from a study of shared clonotypes between healthy human individuals. With unsorted samples, genomic DNA was obtained from 90 million to 95 million PBMCs.

The chain joins TRBV19 to TRBJ1-2; D call uncertain. The sequencing input was PBMCs. The receptor comes from a woman in her thirties or forties in good health. Some clones in this sample may be carry-over from other donors' samples. For the CDR3, the DNA is TGTGCCAGTAGTATCCCCTCCCCCCGGCCCGATGGCTACACCTTC. Protein sequence: CASSIPSPRPDGYTF.